The rows below give T cell receptor beta chains drawn from one sample of a study of identical twins. TCRdb re-derived calls from the 5' RACE reads in MiXCR, one entry per CDR3 protein. This sample has 1.5 million to 2 million distinct CDR3 sequences, with about 32% found just once. Sequenced material: cord blood. These receptor sequences come from a newborn girl in good health. CDR3s include the opening cysteine and the closing phenylalanine or tryptophan. The order of the fields is J gene, V gene, clone size, CDR3 protein. The listing skips clone size in some rows; elsewhere it reads once, few, many or a size class.

j_gene: TRBJ1-2
v_gene: TRBV5-1
abundance: few
CDR3aa: CASSLDPSTGIDGYTF

j_gene: TRBJ1-4
v_gene: TRBV19
abundance: .
CDR3aa: CASGYRGREKLFF

j_gene: TRBJ1-5
v_gene: TRBV6-1
abundance: once
CDR3aa: CASSDQTASNQPQHF

j_gene: TRBJ2-7
v_gene: TRBV28
abundance: .
CDR3aa: CASRPGTEGPYEQYF

j_gene: TRBJ2-7
v_gene: TRBV3-1
abundance: .
CDR3aa: CASSQLEQGGSEQYF

j_gene: .
v_gene: TRBV5-1
abundance: .
CDR3aa: CASSLEAALITYEQYF

j_gene: TRBJ2-3
v_gene: TRBV20-1
abundance: few
CDR3aa: CSARGRAGGGTDTQYF

j_gene: TRBJ2-1
v_gene: TRBV12-3/TRBV12-4
abundance: many
CDR3aa: CASSFTGTRGSSSYNEQFF

j_gene: TRBJ1-6
v_gene: TRBV5-6
abundance: .
CDR3aa: CASSLASLTAYNSPLHF

j_gene: TRBJ2-7
v_gene: TRBV27
abundance: many
CDR3aa: CASSPRPGLAGLRGFSYEQYF

j_gene: .
v_gene: TRBV20-1
abundance: .
CDR3aa: CSASGSGGAYNEQYF

j_gene: TRBJ1-5
v_gene: TRBV7-2
abundance: few
CDR3aa: CASSLYRRENQPQHF

j_gene: TRBJ2-1
v_gene: TRBV7-9
abundance: few
CDR3aa: CASTLLAGASYNEQFF

j_gene: TRBJ2-5
v_gene: TRBV18
abundance: .
CDR3aa: CASSPLTSGGYQETQYF

j_gene: TRBJ2-3
v_gene: TRBV10-3
abundance: .
CDR3aa: CAISGSLDTQYF

j_gene: TRBJ1-1
v_gene: TRBV7-9
abundance: .
CDR3aa: CASSFQGVLNTEAFF

j_gene: TRBJ2-1
v_gene: TRBV4-1
abundance: .
CDR3aa: CASSRTRPDEQFF

j_gene: TRBJ2-3
v_gene: TRBV5-1
abundance: few
CDR3aa: CASRQGLSDTQYF

j_gene: TRBJ2-2
v_gene: TRBV10-3
abundance: .
CDR3aa: CAISESEGTGELFF

j_gene: TRBJ2-3
v_gene: TRBV3-1
abundance: many
CDR3aa: CASSQFMGGSTDTQYF

j_gene: TRBJ1-2
v_gene: TRBV20-1
abundance: .
CDR3aa: CSASASQGINYGYTF

j_gene: TRBJ2-2
v_gene: TRBV29-1
abundance: .
CDR3aa: CSVVRGGTGELFF

j_gene: TRBJ2-3
v_gene: TRBV4-2
abundance: few
CDR3aa: CASSPQTSGSPDTQYF

j_gene: TRBJ2-5
v_gene: TRBV4-2
abundance: .
CDR3aa: CVSSQPDRGQETQYF

j_gene: TRBJ2-3
v_gene: TRBV20-1
abundance: .
CDR3aa: CSARRAGPDTQYF

j_gene: TRBJ2-7
v_gene: TRBV12-3/TRBV12-4
abundance: few
CDR3aa: CASSPIFPSGHEQYF

j_gene: TRBJ1-2
v_gene: TRBV10-1
abundance: few
CDR3aa: CARLPGPLNYGYTF

j_gene: TRBJ2-7
v_gene: TRBV6-5
abundance: many
CDR3aa: CASSYRDTYEQYF

j_gene: TRBJ2-7
v_gene: TRBV6-5
abundance: few
CDR3aa: CASSPNLLYEQYF

j_gene: TRBJ2-2
v_gene: TRBV29-1
abundance: few
CDR3aa: CSVEAPAGTPLNTGELFF

j_gene: TRBJ2-7
v_gene: TRBV28
abundance: few
CDR3aa: CASTLLAGGQGQYF

j_gene: TRBJ2-3
v_gene: TRBV29-1
abundance: .
CDR3aa: CSVEGGGGRTDTQYF

j_gene: TRBJ2-7
v_gene: TRBV27
abundance: many
CDR3aa: CASCSPYEQYF

j_gene: TRBJ1-2
v_gene: TRBV20-1
abundance: .
CDR3aa: CSAKLYGYTF

j_gene: TRBJ2-2
v_gene: TRBV29-1
abundance: .
CDR3aa: CSVHSGGNTGELFF

j_gene: .
v_gene: TRBV11-2
abundance: .
CDR3aa: CASSLYTGTPFYNEQYF

j_gene: TRBJ1-2
v_gene: TRBV20-1
abundance: .
CDR3aa: CSARGADSTNYGYTF

j_gene: TRBJ2-4
v_gene: TRBV3-1
abundance: .
CDR3aa: CASSLGLLRNIQYF

j_gene: TRBJ1-4
v_gene: TRBV20-1
abundance: .
CDR3aa: CTDKTGVACPNEKLFF

j_gene: TRBJ1-1
v_gene: TRBV25-1
abundance: .
CDR3aa: CASAGQVNTEAFF

j_gene: TRBJ2-2
v_gene: TRBV6-1
abundance: .
CDR3aa: CASRVQGAGGELFF

j_gene: TRBJ2-7
v_gene: TRBV20-1
abundance: few
CDR3aa: CSARVLAGSQYF